A selection of T cell receptor beta chains follows, all from one sample in a study of post-analysis software for immune sequencing data. TCRdb ran MiXCR on the PCR reads and lists one entry per CDR3 protein. In the table there are about 820,000 distinct CDR3 sequences, roughly 50% of which are singletons. The sequencing sample was made of blood. Every receptor here comes from a girl under 18 with multiple sclerosis. The CDR3 runs from the conserved cysteine through the conserved F or W. The order of the fields is CDR3 protein, CDR3 DNA, clone size, J gene, D gene, V gene. A D gene is named only where the DNA matches it firmly. Only part of the rows carry a size: once, few, many, or a class if the clone is expanded.

CDR3 protein: CASSTREPGLAGREQYF
CDR3 DNA: TGTGCCAGCAGCACAAGGGAACCGGGACTAGCGGGACGGGAGCAGTACTTC
clone size: NA
J gene: TRBJ2-5
D gene: NA
V gene: TRBV21-1

CDR3 protein: CASSRFLAGVADTQYF
CDR3 DNA: TGTGCCAGCAGCCGATTTCTAGCGGGAGTCGCAGATACGCAGTATTTT
clone size: few
J gene: TRBJ2-3
D gene: TRBD2
V gene: TRBV5-5

CDR3 protein: CSVEDGTGAYYGYTF
CDR3 DNA: TGCAGCGTTGAAGATGGAACAGGCGCATACTATGGCTACACCTTC
clone size: few
J gene: TRBJ1-2
D gene: NA
V gene: TRBV29-1

CDR3 protein: CSASLSGPLDEQFF
CDR3 DNA: TGCAGTGCTAGTTTGTCGGGGCCGCTCGATGAGCAGTTCTTC
clone size: NA
J gene: TRBJ2-1
D gene: NA
V gene: TRBV20-1

CDR3 protein: CASSATRDPKWEQYF
CDR3 DNA: TGTGCCAGCAGTGCCACTAGGGATCCGAAGTGGGAGCAGTACTTC
clone size: NA
J gene: TRBJ2-7
D gene: NA
V gene: TRBV6-6

CDR3 protein: CASSFLKGDNSPLHF
CDR3 DNA: TGTGCCAGCAGTTTCTTGAAGGGGGATAATTCACCCCTCCACTTT
clone size: NA
J gene: TRBJ1-6
D gene: NA
V gene: TRBV27

CDR3 protein: CSASGAADINYGYTF
CDR3 DNA: TGCAGTGCCTCGGGGGCGGCGGATATAAACTATGGCTACACCTTC
clone size: few
J gene: TRBJ1-2
D gene: NA
V gene: TRBV20-1

CDR3 protein: CASSVPGRKDQPQHF
CDR3 DNA: TGTGCCAGCAGTGTGCCGGGACGAAAAGATCAGCCCCAGCATTTT
clone size: few
J gene: TRBJ1-5
D gene: NA
V gene: TRBV12-3/TRBV12-4

CDR3 protein: CASSQGLRSAAHNEQFF
CDR3 DNA: TGTGCCAGCAGCCAAGGGCTGCGGTCGGCGGCACACAATGAGCAGTTCTTC
clone size: NA
J gene: TRBJ2-1
D gene: NA
V gene: TRBV3-1

CDR3 protein: CASSLASSAFSQGGYGYTF
CDR3 DNA: TGTGCCAGCAGCTTAGCCTCGAGCGCCTTCTCCCAGGGGGGCTATGGCTACACCTTC
clone size: NA
J gene: TRBJ1-2
D gene: TRBD1
V gene: TRBV7-6

CDR3 protein: CASSLDRGHYEQYF
CDR3 DNA: TGTGCCAGCAGTTTAGATCGAGGGCACTACGAGCAGTACTTC
clone size: NA
J gene: TRBJ2-7
D gene: NA
V gene: TRBV5-1

CDR3 protein: CASRSPRLAGGDTQYF
CDR3 DNA: TGTGCCAGCAGGTCACCACGACTAGCGGGGGGAGATACGCAGTATTTT
clone size: NA
J gene: TRBJ2-3
D gene: TRBD2
V gene: TRBV6-5

CDR3 protein: CASSPGQGSETQYF
CDR3 DNA: TGCGCCAGCAGCCCGGGACAGGGGAGCGAGACCCAGTACTTC
clone size: NA
J gene: TRBJ2-5
D gene: TRBD1
V gene: TRBV5-1

CDR3 protein: CASSRRTATFYEQYF
CDR3 DNA: TGTGCCAGCAGTAGACGGACAGCCACCTTCTACGAGCAGTACTTC
clone size: NA
J gene: TRBJ2-7
D gene: NA
V gene: TRBV2

CDR3 protein: CASSPGTSSYTGELFF
CDR3 DNA: TGTGCCAGCAGCCCCGGGACTAGCAGTTACACCGGGGAGCTGTTTTTT
clone size: NA
J gene: TRBJ2-2
D gene: TRBD2
V gene: TRBV6-6

CDR3 protein: CASSPRAGHYEQYF
CDR3 DNA: TGTGCCAGCAGCCCCCGCGCCGGACACTACGAGCAGTACTTC
clone size: NA
J gene: TRBJ2-7
D gene: NA
V gene: TRBV3-1

CDR3 protein: CSASGGLAVYNEQFF
CDR3 DNA: TGCAGTGCTAGTGGGGGACTAGCGGTATACAATGAGCAGTTCTTC
clone size: NA
J gene: TRBJ2-1
D gene: TRBD2
V gene: TRBV20-1

CDR3 protein: CAISGATQAETQYF
CDR3 DNA: TGTGCCATCAGTGGGGCTACCCAAGCAGAGACCCAGTACTTC
clone size: few
J gene: TRBJ2-5
D gene: NA
V gene: TRBV10-3

CDR3 protein: CASSLWSGSSYEQYF
CDR3 DNA: TGTGCCAGCAGTTTGTGGAGCGGGAGTAGCTACGAGCAGTACTTC
clone size: NA
J gene: TRBJ2-7
D gene: TRBD2
V gene: TRBV28

CDR3 protein: CASTNRDRGFPVLDYEQYF
CDR3 DNA: TGCGCCAGCACCAACCGGGACAGGGGCTTCCCCGTTTTAGACTACGAGCAGTACTTC
clone size: NA
J gene: TRBJ2-7
D gene: TRBD1
V gene: TRBV5-1

CDR3 protein: CASSLWGLAGVEATDTQYF
CDR3 DNA: TGCGCCAGCAGCTTGTGGGGACTAGCGGGGGTGGAGGCAACAGATACGCAGTATTTT
clone size: NA
J gene: TRBJ2-3
D gene: TRBD2
V gene: TRBV5-1